These T cell receptor beta chains were read from a single sample in a study of siplizumab effects on memory and regulatory T cells. TCRdb's copy holds only in-frame clones and misses some; the assay was immunoSEQ multiplex PCR. The sample comprises 50,000 to 70,000 clones, roughly 96% of which are singletons, and about 0.095% rests with the top ten. Material: naive CD8+ T cells sorted from blood. These receptors were taken from a human donor in good health. Each CDR3 is given with its conserved first and last residue. The D gene is left open where the match is weak. Clone size appears in some rows only: once, few, many, or a class for an expanded clone.

TRBJ2-6	.	.	TRBV28	CASRQLTGTRDPGANVLTF	TGTGCCAGCAGGCAACTCACCGGGACACGGGACCCTGGGGCCAACGTCCTGACTTTC
TRBJ1-3	.	once	TRBV28	CASSFRPDGNTIYF	TGTGCCAGCAGTTTCCGACCCGACGGTAACACCATATATTTT
TRBJ1-2	.	.	TRBV29-1	CSGAGTGGYTF	TGCAGTGGAGCAGGGACGGGTGGCTACACCTTC
TRBJ1-2	.	.	TRBV19	CASSIGGGPGYGYTF	TGTGCCAGTAGTATAGGAGGAGGGCCAGGCTATGGCTACACCTTC
TRBJ2-2	TRBD1	.	TRBV4-1	CASSHTGTGGGELFF	TGCGCCAGCAGCCACACCGGGACAGGGGGTGGGGAGCTGTTTTTT
TRBJ2-3	.	.	TRBV2	CASSERGGDTQYF	TGTGCCAGCAGTGAAAGGGGCGGAGATACGCAGTATTTT
TRBJ1-2	.	.	TRBV30	CAWSVSTGHTTF	TGTGCCTGGAGTGTATCTACAGGCCATACCACCTTC
TRBJ1-2	.	.	TRBV7-3	CASRPNSLDGTYGYTF	TGTGCCAGCAGACCAAATTCCCTCGACGGGACCTATGGCTACACCTTC
TRBJ2-7	.	.	TRBV12-5	CASGLHGEEQYF	TGTGCTAGTGGTTTGCACGGGGAGGAGCAGTACTTC
TRBJ2-3	TRBD2	.	TRBV6-6	CASSYLERGGTDTQYF	TGTGCCAGCAGTTACCTCGAGCGGGGCGGCACAGATACGCAGTATTTT
TRBJ2-5	.	.	TRBV13	CASSLSLGGEDQETQYF	TGTGCCAGCAGCTTATCCCTGGGGGGCGAAGACCAAGAGACCCAGTACTTC
TRBJ1-2	.	.	TRBV19	CASSTSTAYYGYTF	TGTGCCAGTAGTACCTCCACAGCCTACTATGGCTACACCTTC
TRBJ1-5	.	.	TRBV5-6	CASSWGGGNQPQHF	TGTGCCAGCAGCTGGGGGGGTGGCAATCAGCCCCAGCATTTT
TRBJ1-6	TRBD1	.	TRBV4-1	CASSPGQVEPPLHF	TGCGCCAGCAGCCCTGGACAGGTAGAGCCACCCCTCCACTTT
TRBJ2-7	TRBD1	once	TRBV11-2	CASSYTGAYEQYF	TGTGCCAGCAGCTACACAGGGGCCTACGAGCAGTACTTC
TRBJ2-3	.	.	TRBV13	CASSSRASTDTQYF	TGTGCCAGCAGCTCGAGGGCTAGCACAGATACGCAGTATTTT
TRBJ1-1	.	once	TRBV19	CASSIGTGRRGEAFF	TGTGCCAGTAGTATAGGGACGGGACGAAGGGGTGAAGCTTTCTTT
TRBJ1-1	.	.	TRBV5-1	CASSLTVRGATEAFF	TGCGCCAGCAGCTTGACGGTCCGAGGGGCCACTGAAGCTTTCTTT
TRBJ2-2	TRBD2	.	TRBV27	CASSLYASGGERTGELFF	TGTGCCAGCAGTTTATACGCTAGCGGGGGGGAAAGGACCGGGGAGCTGTTTTTT
TRBJ2-1	.	.	TRBV5-1	CASSFDSSSYNEQFF	TGCGCCAGCAGCTTCGACTCGAGCTCCTACAATGAGCAGTTCTTC
TRBJ2-2	.	.	TRBV5-4	CAAQGIGELFF	TGTGCCGCACAGGGAATCGGGGAGCTGTTTTTT
TRBJ2-2	.	once	TRBV14	CASSQDKGIGELFF	TGTGCCAGCAGCCAAGATAAGGGAATCGGGGAGCTGTTTTTT
TRBJ2-3	.	.	TRBV30	CAWNRGTDTQYF	TGTGCCTGGAACAGAGGCACAGATACGCAGTATTTT
TRBJ1-3	.	once	TRBV7-3	CASRTGNTIYF	TGTGCCAGCAGGACTGGAAACACCATATATTTT
TRBJ1-2	.	once	TRBV7-2	CASEPDYGYTF	TGTGCCAGCGAACCTGACTATGGCTACACCTTC
TRBJ2-2	TRBD2	.	TRBV29-1	CSAWTSGGALPGELFF	TGCAGCGCTTGGACTAGCGGGGGGGCCCTTCCCGGGGAGCTGTTTTTT
TRBJ2-7	.	once	TRBV18	CASSPGTADYEQYF	TGTGCCAGCTCTCCCGGGACTGCTGACTACGAGCAGTACTTC
TRBJ1-6	TRBD1	.	TRBV11-2	CASSLVRQGGSYNSPLHF	TGTGCCAGCAGCTTAGTAAGACAGGGAGGATCCTATAATTCACCCCTCCACTTT
TRBJ1-2	.	.	TRBV19	CASSIAGSSFYGYTF	TGTGCCAGTAGTATCGCGGGGTCATCCTTCTATGGCTACACCTTC
TRBJ2-6	TRBD2	once	TRBV5-3	CARSLRSGGTGGANVLTF	TGTGCCAGAAGCTTGCGTAGCGGGGGGACAGGTGGGGCCAACGTCCTGACTTTC
TRBJ2-7	TRBD2	.	TRBV7-2	CASSLATSANEQYF	TGTGCCAGCAGCTTAGCGACTAGCGCCAACGAGCAGTACTTC
TRBJ2-7	.	.	TRBV27	CASSLAAGGNEQYF	TGTGCCAGCAGTTTGGCGGCAGGGGGGAACGAGCAGTACTTC
TRBJ2-1	TRBD2	.	TRBV11-2	CASSLLAGLYNEQFF	TGTGCCAGCAGCTTACTAGCGGGGCTATACAATGAGCAGTTCTTC
TRBJ1-5	.	once	TRBV7-9	CASSLATNQPQHF	TGTGCCAGCAGCTTAGCGACCAATCAGCCCCAGCATTTT
TRBJ2-5	TRBD1	.	TRBV7-3	CASSQGQGGGETQYF	TGTGCCAGCAGCCAAGGACAGGGGGGCGGAGAGACCCAGTACTTC
TRBJ2-7	.	.	TRBV11-2	CASNTLGQFYEQYF	TGTGCCAGCAACACTCTAGGACAGTTTTACGAGCAGTACTTC
TRBJ2-1	TRBD2	.	TRBV19	CASDGLAGGHNEQFF	TGTGCCAGTGACGGACTAGCGGGGGGTCATAATGAGCAGTTCTTC
TRBJ1-5	.	.	TRBV5-6	CASSLANQPQHF	TGTGCCAGCAGCTTGGCCAACCAGCCCCAGCATTTT
TRBJ2-2	.	.	TRBV13	CASKQGDTGELFF	TGTGCCAGCAAACAGGGAGACACCGGGGAGCTGTTTTTT
TRBJ1-5	.	.	TRBV6-1	CASSEARTASQPQHF	TGTGCCAGCAGTGAAGCAAGGACAGCAAGTCAGCCCCAGCATTTT
TRBJ2-7	TRBD2	.	TRBV5-6	CASSLLAGAYEQYF	TGTGCCAGCAGCTTACTAGCGGGGGCCTACGAGCAGTACTTC
TRBJ1-5	.	once	TRBV27	CASSFGTPNQPQHF	TGTGCCAGCAGTTTCGGGACACCCAATCAGCCCCAGCATTTT
TRBJ2-1	TRBD2	.	TRBV7-3	CASRLLATDYNEQFF	TGTGCCAGCAGGTTACTAGCGACGGATTACAATGAGCAGTTCTTC
TRBJ2-2	.	.	TRBV4-1	CASSQVPQGSNTGELFF	TGCGCCAGCAGTCAAGTCCCCCAGGGGTCGAACACCGGGGAGCTGTTTTTT
TRBJ2-7	TRBD1	.	TRBV4-3	CASSQGDRTYEQYF	TGCGCCAGCAGCCAGGGGGACAGGACCTACGAGCAGTACTTC
TRBJ2-3	.	once	TRBV7-2	CASSFSRTDTQYF	TGTGCCAGCAGCTTTTCTCGCACAGATACGCAGTATTTT
TRBJ1-5	TRBD1	.	TRBV19	CASSIGQGQPQHF	TGTGCCAGTAGTATTGGACAGGGTCAGCCCCAGCATTTT
TRBJ2-7	TRBD2	.	TRBV7-8	CASRPQESGGYEQYF	TGTGCCAGCAGGCCACAGGAAAGCGGGGGCTACGAGCAGTACTTC
TRBJ2-3	.	.	TRBV27	CASIQGAGTDTQYF	TGTGCCAGCATCCAAGGAGCCGGCACAGATACGCAGTATTTT
TRBJ2-7	.	.	TRBV6-6	CASRSGQNTYEQYF	TGTGCCAGCAGATCCGGACAGAACACCTACGAGCAGTACTTC
TRBJ2-1	.	.	TRBV11-2	CASSLGVGGAQFF	TGTGCCAGCAGCTTAGGTGTGGGTGGAGCGCAGTTCTTC
TRBJ2-7	TRBD2	.	TRBV27	CASSSGGEQYF	TGTGCCAGCAGTTCGGGGGGAGAGCAGTACTTC
TRBJ2-1	.	.	TRBV19	CASSIPGYSEQFF	TGTGCCAGTAGTATTCCGGGCTACTCGGAGCAGTTCTTC
TRBJ2-7	.	.	TRBV19	CASSMAGATYEQYF	TGTGCCAGTAGTATGGCGGGGGCGACCTACGAGCAGTACTTC
TRBJ2-3	.	.	TRBV4-1	CASSQGLTSTDTQYF	TGCGCCAGCAGCCAAGGACTAACGAGCACAGATACGCAGTATTTT
TRBJ1-5	.	.	TRBV5-3	CARSSLDREIYSNQPQHF	TGTGCCAGAAGCTCCCTCGACCGCGAGATTTATAGCAATCAGCCCCAGCATTTT